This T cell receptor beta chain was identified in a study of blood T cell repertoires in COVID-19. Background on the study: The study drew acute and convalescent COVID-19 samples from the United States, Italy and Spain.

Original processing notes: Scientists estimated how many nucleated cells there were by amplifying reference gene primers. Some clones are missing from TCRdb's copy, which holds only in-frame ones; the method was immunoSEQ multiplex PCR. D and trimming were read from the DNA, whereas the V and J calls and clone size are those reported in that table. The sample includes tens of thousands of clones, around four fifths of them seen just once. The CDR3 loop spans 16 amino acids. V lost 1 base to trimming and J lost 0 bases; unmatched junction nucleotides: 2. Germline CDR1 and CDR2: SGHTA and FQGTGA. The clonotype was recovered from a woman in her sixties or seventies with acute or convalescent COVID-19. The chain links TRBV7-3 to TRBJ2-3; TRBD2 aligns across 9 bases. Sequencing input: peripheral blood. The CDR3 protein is CASSLIAGESTDTQYF. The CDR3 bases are TGTGCCAGCAGCTTAATAGCGGGGGAAAGCACAGATACGCAGTATTTT.